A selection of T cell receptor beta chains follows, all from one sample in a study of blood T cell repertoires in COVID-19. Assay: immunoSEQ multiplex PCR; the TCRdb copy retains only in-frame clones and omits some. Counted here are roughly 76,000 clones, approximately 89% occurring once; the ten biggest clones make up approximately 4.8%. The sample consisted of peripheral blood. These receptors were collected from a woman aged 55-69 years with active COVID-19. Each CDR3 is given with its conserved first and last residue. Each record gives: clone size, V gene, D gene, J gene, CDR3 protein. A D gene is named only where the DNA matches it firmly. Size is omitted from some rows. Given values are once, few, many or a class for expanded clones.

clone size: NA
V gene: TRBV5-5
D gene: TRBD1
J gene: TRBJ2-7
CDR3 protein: CASSLGGQGIPYEQYF

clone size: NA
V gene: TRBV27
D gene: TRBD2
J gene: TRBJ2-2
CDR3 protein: CASSHLPGLAGGPHTGELFF

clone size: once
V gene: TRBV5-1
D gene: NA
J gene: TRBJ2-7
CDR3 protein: CASSLGEGTYEQYF

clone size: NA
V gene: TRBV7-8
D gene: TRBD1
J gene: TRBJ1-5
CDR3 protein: CASSLAWGTASNQPQHF

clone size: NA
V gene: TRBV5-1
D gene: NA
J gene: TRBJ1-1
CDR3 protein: CASSLARDTRGTEAFF

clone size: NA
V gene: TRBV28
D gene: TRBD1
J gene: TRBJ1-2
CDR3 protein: CASSFRGQGYGANYGYTF

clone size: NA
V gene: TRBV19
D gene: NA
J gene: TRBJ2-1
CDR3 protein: CASRGRGWEQFF

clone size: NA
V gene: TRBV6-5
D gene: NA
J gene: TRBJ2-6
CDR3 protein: CASPSTGANVLTF

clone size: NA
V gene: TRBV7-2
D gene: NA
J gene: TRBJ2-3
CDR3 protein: CASSSTGSGSVTDTQYF

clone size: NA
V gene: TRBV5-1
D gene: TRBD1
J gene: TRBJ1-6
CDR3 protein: CASSPRQGRVGNSPLHF

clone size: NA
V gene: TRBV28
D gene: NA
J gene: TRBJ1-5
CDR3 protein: CASSFVGRVDQPQHF

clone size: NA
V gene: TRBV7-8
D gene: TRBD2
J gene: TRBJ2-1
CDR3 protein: CASSSRPVTSGASYNEQFF

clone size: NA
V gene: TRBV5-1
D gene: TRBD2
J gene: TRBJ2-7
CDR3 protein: CASSLAAGAYEQYF

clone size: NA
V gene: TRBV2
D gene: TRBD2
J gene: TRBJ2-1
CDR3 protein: CASSGWREIHNEQFF

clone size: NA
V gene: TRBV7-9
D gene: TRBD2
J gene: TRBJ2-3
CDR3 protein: CASSPTSGRGFADTQYF

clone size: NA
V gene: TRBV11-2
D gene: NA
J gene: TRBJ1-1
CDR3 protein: CASSYRSLGNTEAFF

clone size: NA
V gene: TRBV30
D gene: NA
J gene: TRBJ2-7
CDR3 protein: CAWSGELAAFVSYEQYF

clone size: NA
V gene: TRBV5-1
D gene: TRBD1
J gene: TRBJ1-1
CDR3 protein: CASSWGQQTEAFF

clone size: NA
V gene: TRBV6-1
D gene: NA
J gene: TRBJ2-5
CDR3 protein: CASSDVVRETQYF

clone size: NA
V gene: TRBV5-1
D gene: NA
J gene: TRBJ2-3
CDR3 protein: CASSRRPGDTQYF

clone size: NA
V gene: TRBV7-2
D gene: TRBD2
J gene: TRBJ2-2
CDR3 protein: CASSLGSGSGTGELFF

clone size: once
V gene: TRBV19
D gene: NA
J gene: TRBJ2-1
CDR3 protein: CASSVTRGNEQFF

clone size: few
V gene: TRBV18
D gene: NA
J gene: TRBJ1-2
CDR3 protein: CASSPPARGTNYGYTF

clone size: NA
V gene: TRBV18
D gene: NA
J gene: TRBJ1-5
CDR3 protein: CASSRSRNQPQHF

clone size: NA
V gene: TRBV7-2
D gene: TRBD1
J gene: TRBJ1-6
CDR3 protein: CASSPGTGESSPLHF

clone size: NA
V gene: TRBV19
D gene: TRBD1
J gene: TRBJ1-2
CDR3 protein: CASSGDRVGYTF

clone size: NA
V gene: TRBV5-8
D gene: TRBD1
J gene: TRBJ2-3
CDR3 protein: CAKSEDRGFTDTQYF

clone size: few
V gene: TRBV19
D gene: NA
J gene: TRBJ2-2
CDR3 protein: CASSISGNPPGELFF

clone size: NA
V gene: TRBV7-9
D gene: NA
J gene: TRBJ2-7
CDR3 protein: CASSGRSYEQYF

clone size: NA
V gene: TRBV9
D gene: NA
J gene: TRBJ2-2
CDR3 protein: CASSVGETVTGELFF

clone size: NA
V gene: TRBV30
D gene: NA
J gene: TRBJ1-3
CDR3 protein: CAWSVRDTSLSGNTIYF

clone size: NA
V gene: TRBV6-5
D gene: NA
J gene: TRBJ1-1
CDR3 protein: CASSPPTGEAFF

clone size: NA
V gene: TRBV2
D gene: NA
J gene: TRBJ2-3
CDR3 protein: CASRTQGVTDTQYF

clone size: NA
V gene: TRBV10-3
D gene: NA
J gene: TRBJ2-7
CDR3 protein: CAISAGGTNYEQYF

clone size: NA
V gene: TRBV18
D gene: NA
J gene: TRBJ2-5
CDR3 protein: CASSPTVQATQETQYF

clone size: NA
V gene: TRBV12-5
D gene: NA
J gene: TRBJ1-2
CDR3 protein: CASGLSGTIGYTF

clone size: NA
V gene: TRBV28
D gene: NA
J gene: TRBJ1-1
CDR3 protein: CASRRGVSKNTEAFF

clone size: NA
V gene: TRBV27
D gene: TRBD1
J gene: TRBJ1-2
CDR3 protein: CASRRQGWAGYTF

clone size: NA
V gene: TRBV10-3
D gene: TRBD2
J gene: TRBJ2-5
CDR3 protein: CAISAAGTSGQETQYF

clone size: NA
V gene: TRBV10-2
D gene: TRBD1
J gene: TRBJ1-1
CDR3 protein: CASSEAGQAEAFF

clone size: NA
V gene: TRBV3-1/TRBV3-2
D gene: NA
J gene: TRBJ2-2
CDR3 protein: CASSQGARAQNTGELFF

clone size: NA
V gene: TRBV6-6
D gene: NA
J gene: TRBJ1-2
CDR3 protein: CASSYGSGYGYTF

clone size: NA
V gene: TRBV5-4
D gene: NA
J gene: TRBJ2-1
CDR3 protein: CASSTEEGAYNEQFF

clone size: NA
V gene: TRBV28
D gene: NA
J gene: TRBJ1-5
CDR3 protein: CASRTGRDTGRYQPQHF

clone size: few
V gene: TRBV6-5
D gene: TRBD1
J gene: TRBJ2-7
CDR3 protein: CASRQQGAYEQYF

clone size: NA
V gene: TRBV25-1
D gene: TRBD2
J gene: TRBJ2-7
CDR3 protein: CASSELGTGGLGEQYF

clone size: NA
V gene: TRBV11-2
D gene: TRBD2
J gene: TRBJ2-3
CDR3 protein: CASSIPSGSTDTQYF

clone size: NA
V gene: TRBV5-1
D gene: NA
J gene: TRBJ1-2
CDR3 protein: CASSLGGSGYGYTF

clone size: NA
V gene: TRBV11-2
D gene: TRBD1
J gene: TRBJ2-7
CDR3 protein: CASSPAGTGDYEQYF

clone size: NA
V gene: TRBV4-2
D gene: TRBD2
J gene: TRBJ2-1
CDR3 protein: CASSQDTLAGANEQFF

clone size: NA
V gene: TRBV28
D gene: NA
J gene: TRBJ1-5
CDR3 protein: CASRSTIGPQHF

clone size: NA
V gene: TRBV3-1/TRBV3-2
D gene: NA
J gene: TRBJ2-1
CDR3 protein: CASSRSGSSYNEQFF

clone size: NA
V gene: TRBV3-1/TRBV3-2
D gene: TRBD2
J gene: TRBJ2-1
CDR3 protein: CASLASGSSNEQFF

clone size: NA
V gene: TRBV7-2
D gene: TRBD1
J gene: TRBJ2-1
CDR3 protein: CASSLAGLGQGRNEQFF

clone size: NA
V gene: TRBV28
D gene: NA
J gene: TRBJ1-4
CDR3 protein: CASSFGILNEKLFF